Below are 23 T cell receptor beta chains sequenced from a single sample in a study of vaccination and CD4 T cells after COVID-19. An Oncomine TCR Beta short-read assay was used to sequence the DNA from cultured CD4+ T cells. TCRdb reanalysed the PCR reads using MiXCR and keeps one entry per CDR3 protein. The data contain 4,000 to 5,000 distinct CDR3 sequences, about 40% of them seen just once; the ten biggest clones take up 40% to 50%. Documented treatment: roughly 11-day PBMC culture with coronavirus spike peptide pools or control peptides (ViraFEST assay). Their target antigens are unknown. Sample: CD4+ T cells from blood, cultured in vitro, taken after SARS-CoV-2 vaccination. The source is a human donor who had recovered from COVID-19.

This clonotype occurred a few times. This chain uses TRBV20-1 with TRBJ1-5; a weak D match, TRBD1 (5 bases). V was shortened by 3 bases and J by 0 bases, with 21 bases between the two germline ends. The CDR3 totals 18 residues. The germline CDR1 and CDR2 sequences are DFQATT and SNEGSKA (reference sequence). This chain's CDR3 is CSARIYTGTSNSNQPQHF. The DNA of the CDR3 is TGCAGTGCTAGGATATACACCGGGACCTCTAATAGCAATCAGCCCCAGCATTTT.

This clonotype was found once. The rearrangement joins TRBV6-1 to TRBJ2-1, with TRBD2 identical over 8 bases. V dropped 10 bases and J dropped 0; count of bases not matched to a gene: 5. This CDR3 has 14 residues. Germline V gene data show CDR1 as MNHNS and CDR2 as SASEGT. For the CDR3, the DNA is TGTGCCACCGAGGCGGGGGGCTCCTACAATGAGCAGTTCTTC. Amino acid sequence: CATEAGGSYNEQFF.

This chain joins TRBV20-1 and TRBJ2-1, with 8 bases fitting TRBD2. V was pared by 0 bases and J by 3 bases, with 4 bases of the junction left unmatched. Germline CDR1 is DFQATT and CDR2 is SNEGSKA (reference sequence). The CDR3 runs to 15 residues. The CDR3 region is CSARDRTSYYNEQFF. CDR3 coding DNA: TGCAGTGCTAGAGATAGGACTAGCTACTACAATGAGCAGTTCTTC.

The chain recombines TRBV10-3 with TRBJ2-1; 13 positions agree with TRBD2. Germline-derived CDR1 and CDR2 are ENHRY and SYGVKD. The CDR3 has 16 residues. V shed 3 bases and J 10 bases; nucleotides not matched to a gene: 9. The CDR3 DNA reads TGTGCCATCAGTGATCCGGGACTAGCGGGAAAGGCAGAGCAGTTCTTC. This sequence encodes CAISDPGLAGKAEQFF.

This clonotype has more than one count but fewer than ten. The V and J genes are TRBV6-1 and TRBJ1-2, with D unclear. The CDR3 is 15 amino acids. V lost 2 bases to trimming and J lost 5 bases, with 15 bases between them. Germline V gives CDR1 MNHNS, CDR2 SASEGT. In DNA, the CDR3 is TGTGCCAGCAGTGAAATGGGGTACGCTCTTTATGGCTACACCTTC. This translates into CASSEMGYALYGYTF.

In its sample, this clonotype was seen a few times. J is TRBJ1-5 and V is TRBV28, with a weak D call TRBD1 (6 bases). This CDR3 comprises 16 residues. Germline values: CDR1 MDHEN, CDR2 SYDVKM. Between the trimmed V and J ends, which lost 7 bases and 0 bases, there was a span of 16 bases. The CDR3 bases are TGTGCCAGCATCGAGATACAGGGTCATAGCAATCAGCCCCAGCATTTT. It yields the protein CASIEIQGHSNQPQHF.

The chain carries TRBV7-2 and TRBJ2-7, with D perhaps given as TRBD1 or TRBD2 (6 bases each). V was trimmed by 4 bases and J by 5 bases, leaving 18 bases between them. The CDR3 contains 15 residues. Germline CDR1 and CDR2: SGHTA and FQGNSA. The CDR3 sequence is CASSSLMGGVDEQYF. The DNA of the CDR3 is TGTGCCAGCAGCTCTCTAATGGGGGGCGTGGACGAGCAGTACTTC.

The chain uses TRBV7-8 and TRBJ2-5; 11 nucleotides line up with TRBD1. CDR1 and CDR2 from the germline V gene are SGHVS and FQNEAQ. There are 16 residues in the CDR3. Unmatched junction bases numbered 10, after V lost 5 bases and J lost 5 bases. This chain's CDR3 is CASSPLPGQGVETQYF. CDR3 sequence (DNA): TGTGCCAGCAGCCCCTTGCCGGGACAGGGGGTTGAGACCCAGTACTTC.

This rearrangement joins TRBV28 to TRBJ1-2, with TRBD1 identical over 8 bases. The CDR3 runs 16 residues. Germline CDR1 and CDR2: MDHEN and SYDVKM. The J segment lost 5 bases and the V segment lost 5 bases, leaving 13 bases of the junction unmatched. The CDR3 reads CASSPPGQGFGYGYTF. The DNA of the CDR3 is TGTGCCAGCAGTCCCCCCGGACAGGGTTTTGGGTATGGCTACACCTTC.

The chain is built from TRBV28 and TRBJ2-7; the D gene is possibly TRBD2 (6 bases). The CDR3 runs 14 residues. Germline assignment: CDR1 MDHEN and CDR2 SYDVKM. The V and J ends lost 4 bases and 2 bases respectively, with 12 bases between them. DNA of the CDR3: TGTGCCAGCAGTTCGACTAGGCCTCCCTACGAGCAGTACTTC. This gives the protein CASSSTRPPYEQYF.

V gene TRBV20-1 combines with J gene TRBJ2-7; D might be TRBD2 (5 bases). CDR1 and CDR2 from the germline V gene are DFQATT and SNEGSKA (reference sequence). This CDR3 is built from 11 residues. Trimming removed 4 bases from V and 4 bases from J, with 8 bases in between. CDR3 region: CSAKAVYEQYF. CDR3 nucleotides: TGCAGTGCTAAAGCGGTGTACGAGCAGTACTTC.

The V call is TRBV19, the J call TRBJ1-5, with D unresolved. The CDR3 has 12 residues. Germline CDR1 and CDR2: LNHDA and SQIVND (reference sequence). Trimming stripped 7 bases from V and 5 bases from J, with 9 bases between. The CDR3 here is CASNGRDQPQHF. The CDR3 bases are TGTGCCAGTAACGGTAGGGATCAGCCCCAGCATTTT.

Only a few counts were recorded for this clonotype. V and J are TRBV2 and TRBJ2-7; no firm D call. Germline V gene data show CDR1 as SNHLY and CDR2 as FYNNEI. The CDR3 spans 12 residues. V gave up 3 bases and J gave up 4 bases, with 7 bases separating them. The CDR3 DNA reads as TGTGCCAGCAGTGATGACGGATACGAGCAGTACTTC. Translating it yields CASSDDGYEQYF. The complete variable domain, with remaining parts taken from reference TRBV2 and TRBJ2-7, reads EPEVTQTPSHQVTQMGQEVILRCVPISNHLYFYWYRQILGQKVEFLVSFYNNEISEKSEIFDDQFSVERPDGSNFTLKIRSTKLEDSAMYFCASSDDGYEQYFGPGTRLTVT.

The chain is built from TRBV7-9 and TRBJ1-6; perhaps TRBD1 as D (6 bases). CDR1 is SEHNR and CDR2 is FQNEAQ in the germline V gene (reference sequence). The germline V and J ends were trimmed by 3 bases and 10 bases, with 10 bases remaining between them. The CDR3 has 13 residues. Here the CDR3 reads CASSFRGRSPLHF. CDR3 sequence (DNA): TGTGCCAGCAGCTTCAGGGGACGATCACCCCTCCACTTT.

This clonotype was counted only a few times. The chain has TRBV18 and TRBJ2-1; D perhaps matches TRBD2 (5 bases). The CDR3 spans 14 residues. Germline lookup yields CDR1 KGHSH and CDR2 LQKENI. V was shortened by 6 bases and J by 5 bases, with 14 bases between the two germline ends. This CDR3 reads CASSPGIGDNEQFF. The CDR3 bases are TGTGCCAGCTCGCCCGGGATTGGAGACAATGAGCAGTTCTTC.

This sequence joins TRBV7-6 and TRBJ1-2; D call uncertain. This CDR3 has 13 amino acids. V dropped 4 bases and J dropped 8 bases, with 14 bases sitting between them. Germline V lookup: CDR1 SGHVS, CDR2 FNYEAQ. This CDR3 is CASSSRAGEGYTF. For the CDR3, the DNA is TGTGCCAGCAGCTCTAGGGCAGGAGAGGGCTACACCTTC.

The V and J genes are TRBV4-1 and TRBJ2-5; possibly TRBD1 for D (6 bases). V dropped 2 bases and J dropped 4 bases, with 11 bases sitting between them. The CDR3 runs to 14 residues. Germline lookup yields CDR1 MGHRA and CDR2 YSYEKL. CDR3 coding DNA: TGCGCCAGCAGCCAAACAGGGTTGGGAGAGACCCAGTACTTC. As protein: CASSQTGLGETQYF.

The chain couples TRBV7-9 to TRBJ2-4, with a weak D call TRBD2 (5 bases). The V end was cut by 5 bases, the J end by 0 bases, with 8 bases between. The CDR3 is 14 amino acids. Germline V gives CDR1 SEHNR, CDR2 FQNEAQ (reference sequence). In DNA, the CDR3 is TGTGCCAGCAGCCTAGAGGGAGCCAAAAACATTCAGTACTTC. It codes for CASSLEGAKNIQYF. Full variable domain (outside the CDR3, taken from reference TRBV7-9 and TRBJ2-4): DTGVSQNPRHKITKRGQNVTFRCDPISEHNRLYWYRQTLGQGPEFLTYFQNEAQLEKSRLLSDRFSAERPKGSFSTLEIQRTEQGDSAMYLCASSLEGAKNIQYFGAGTRLSVL.

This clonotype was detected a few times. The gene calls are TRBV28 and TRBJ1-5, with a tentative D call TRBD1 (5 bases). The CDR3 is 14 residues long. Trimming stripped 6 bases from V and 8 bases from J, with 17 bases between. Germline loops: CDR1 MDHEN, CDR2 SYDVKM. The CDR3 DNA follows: TGTGCCAGCAGAGCTCCCGGGGCGCAAAAGCCCCAGCATTTT. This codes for CASRAPGAQKPQHF.

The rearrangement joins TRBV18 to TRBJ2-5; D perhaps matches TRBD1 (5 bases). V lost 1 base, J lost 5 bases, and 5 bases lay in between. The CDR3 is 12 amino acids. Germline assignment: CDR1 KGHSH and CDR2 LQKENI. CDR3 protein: CASSPQGETQYF. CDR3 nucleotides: TGTGCCAGCTCACCACAGGGGGAGACCCAGTACTTC.

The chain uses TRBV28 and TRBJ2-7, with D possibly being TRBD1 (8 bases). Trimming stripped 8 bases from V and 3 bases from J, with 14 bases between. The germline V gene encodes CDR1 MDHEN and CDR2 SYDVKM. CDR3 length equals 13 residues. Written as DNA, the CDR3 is TGTGCCAGCGAGACAGGGGAGGGCTACGAGCAGTACTTC. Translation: CASETGEGYEQYF.

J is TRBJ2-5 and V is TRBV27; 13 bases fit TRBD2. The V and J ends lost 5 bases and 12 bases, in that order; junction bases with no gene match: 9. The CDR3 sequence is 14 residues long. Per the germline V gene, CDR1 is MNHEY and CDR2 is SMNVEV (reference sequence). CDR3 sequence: CASSPRLAGGPEYF. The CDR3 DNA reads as TGTGCCAGCAGTCCACGACTAGCGGGGGGCCCTGAGTACTTC.

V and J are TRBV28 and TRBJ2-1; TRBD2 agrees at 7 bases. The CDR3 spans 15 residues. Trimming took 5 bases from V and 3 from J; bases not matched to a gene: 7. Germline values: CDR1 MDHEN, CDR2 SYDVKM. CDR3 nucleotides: TGTGCCAGCAGTCCCCCCGGGACTAACTACAATGAGCAGTTCTTC. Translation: CASSPPGTNYNEQFF.